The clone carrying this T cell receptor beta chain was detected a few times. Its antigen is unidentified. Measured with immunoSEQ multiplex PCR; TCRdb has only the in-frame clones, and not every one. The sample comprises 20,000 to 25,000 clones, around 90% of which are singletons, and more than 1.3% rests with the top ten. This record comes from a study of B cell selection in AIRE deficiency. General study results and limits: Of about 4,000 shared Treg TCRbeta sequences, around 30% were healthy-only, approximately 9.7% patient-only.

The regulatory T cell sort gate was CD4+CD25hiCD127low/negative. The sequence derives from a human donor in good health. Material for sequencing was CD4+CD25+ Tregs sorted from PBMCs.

This chain's CDR3 is CASSHVQDTQYF. The CDR3 coding sequence is TGTGCCAGCAGTCACGTTCAAGATACGCAGTATTTT. V is TRBV11-2 and J is TRBJ2-3; no definite D call. This CDR3 region has 12 residues. The V gene lost 6 bases and the J gene lost 5 bases, with 9 bases spanning the gap. The germline V gene has CDR1 SGHAT and CDR2 FQNNGV.